Below, 24 T cell receptor beta chains from the same sample are listed, as sequenced in a study of response to subunit inactivated influenza vaccine. Via MiXCR, TCRdb re-called the RT-PCR reads, giving one row per CDR3 protein. The repertoire consists of 150,000 to 200,000 distinct CDR3 sequences, with 9.5% to 13% occurring once and the leading ten covering approximately 13%. The specimen was non-naive T cells sorted from PBMCs, collected roughly 48 days after vaccination. The receptors originated from a man aged 45 to 65 who received an inactivated influenza vaccine.

The rearrangement links TRBV6-1 to TRBJ1-2; a possible D gene is TRBD1 (5 bases). The ends were cut back, 8 bases at V and 0 bases at J, with 13 bases in the middle. The CDR3 runs 14 residues. CDR1 is MNHNS and CDR2 is SASEGT in the germline V gene. DNA of the CDR3: TGTGCCAGCGGGGACCCCAAGGCTAACTATGGCTACACCTTC. Encoded protein: CASGDPKANYGYTF.

This clonotype was seen more than once but under ten times. The chain recombines TRBV15 with TRBJ2-7, with 7 nucleotides matching TRBD1. Germline V gene data show CDR1 as LNHNV and CDR2 as YYDKDF (reference sequence). This CDR3 is built from 15 residues. The V and J ends lost 5 bases and 2 bases, in that order; junction bases with no gene match: 9. CDR3 bases: TGTGCCACCAGCCCCTCTCGGACAGGCGCCTACGAGCAGTACTTC. Translating it yields CATSPSRTGAYEQYF.

The chain links TRBV7-2 to TRBJ2-5; 9 positions agree with TRBD2. J lost 5 bases, V lost 5 bases, and 9 bases had no gene match. The CDR3 is 15 amino acids. The germline V gene has CDR1 SGHTA and CDR2 FQGNSA. The CDR3 loop reads CASSPRGTSPETQYF. The CDR3 nucleotides are TGTGCCAGCAGCCCCAGGGGGACTAGCCCGGAGACCCAGTACTTC. The complete variable domain, with remaining parts taken from reference TRBV7-2 and TRBJ2-5, reads GAGVSQSPSNKVTEKGKDVELRCDPISGHTALYWYRQSLGQGLEFLIYFQGNSAPDKSGLPSDRFSAERTGGSVSTLTIQRTQQEDSAVYLCASSPRGTSPETQYFGPGTRLLVL.

This clonotype was seen at least ten times. The chain carries TRBV3-1 and TRBJ2-4; the D is unclear. The germline V and J ends were trimmed by 3 bases and 9 bases, with 15 bases remaining between them. Germline CDR1 reads LGHDT; CDR2 reads YNNKEL (reference sequence). This CDR3 spans 14 amino acids. The CDR3 sequence is CASSQTVSIGIQYF. The CDR3 DNA is TGTGCCAGCAGCCAGACGGTGTCGATAGGCATTCAGTACTTC.

This clonotype occurred a few times. This rearrangement joins TRBV5-6 to TRBJ2-2, with D unresolved. V lost 2 bases to trimming and J lost 1 base, with 12 bases between them. The CDR3 covers 16 residues. From germline, CDR1 is SGHDT and CDR2 YYEEEE. In DNA, the CDR3 is TGTGCCAGCAGCTTCATGGGCGGATTGAACACCGGGGAGCTGTTTTTT. Residues: CASSFMGGLNTGELFF.

This clonotype was counted at least ten times. The chain couples TRBV20-1 to TRBJ2-7, with no clear D. Germline V gene data show CDR1 as DFQATT and CDR2 as SNEGSKA (reference sequence). V was pared by 3 bases and J by 0 bases, with 3 bases between. CDR3 length equals 11 residues. This CDR3 reads CSASDSYEQYF. CDR3 coding DNA: TGCAGTGCTAGCGACTCCTACGAGCAGTACTTC.

This clonotype came up a few times. This CDR3 reads CASSYSGTGENYGYTF. DNA for the CDR3: TGTGCCAGCAGTTACTCGGGGACAGGAGAAAACTATGGCTACACCTTC. The rearrangement uses TRBV6-5 and TRBJ1-2; 8 bases are shared with TRBD1. The germline gives CDR1 MNHEY, CDR2 SVGAGI. V dropped 0 bases and J dropped 2; count of bases not matched to a gene: 5. The CDR3 is 16 amino acids.

The J gene is TRBJ1-1, the V gene TRBV27; D is perhaps TRBD1 (5 bases). The CDR3 has 13 amino acids. The V gene's germline CDR1 is MNHEY and CDR2 SMNVEV (reference sequence). With 5 bases removed from V and 8 bases from J, the gap between germline ends came to 15 bases. CDR3 in DNA: TGTGCCAGCAGTAAGATTTCCCAGGGAGAAGCTTTCTTT. Its protein is CASSKISQGEAFF.

At least ten counts were recorded for this clonotype. The rearrangement links TRBV29-1 to TRBJ2-3; 14 bases are shared with TRBD2. The CDR3 spans 15 residues. Germline V gives CDR1 SQVTM, CDR2 ANQGSEA. The V gene end was trimmed by 3 bases and the J gene end by 5 bases; junction bases not matched to a gene: 4. This CDR3 is CSVEGLAGAIDTQYF. Written as DNA, the CDR3 is TGCAGCGTTGAGGGACTAGCGGGAGCAATAGATACGCAGTATTTT.

At least ten counts were recorded for this clonotype. The CDR3 spells CASSQNSGGGYNEQFF. Written as DNA, the CDR3 is TGCGCCAGCAGCCAAAATAGCGGAGGGGGGTACAATGAGCAGTTCTTC. V and J are TRBV4-3 and TRBJ2-1; tentatively, D is TRBD1 or TRBD2 (6 bases each). Deletions cut 2 bases from V and 4 bases from J, with 15 bases between. The CDR3 totals 16 residues. Germline CDR1 and CDR2: LGHNA and YSLEER.

This clonotype has at least ten counts. The V gene is TRBV12-3 or TRBV12-4, the J gene TRBJ1-4; 10 bases are shared with TRBD1. Unmatched junction bases numbered 5, after V lost 4 bases and J lost 6 bases. The CDR3 is 15 residues long. CDR3 bases: TGTGCCAGCAGTTCGACAGGGGGCGGATATGAAAAACTGTTTTTT. Translation: CASSSTGGGYEKLFF.

This clonotype was seen at least ten times. The CDR3 loop is CASSFSSGFYEQYF. The CDR3 DNA follows: TGTGCCAGCAGTTTCTCTAGCGGTTTCTACGAGCAGTACTTC. The chain uses TRBV12-3 or TRBV12-4 and TRBJ2-7; TRBD2 aligns across 7 bases. Unmatched junction bases numbered 5, after V lost 3 bases and J lost 3 bases. The CDR3 is 14 amino acids.

The chain carries TRBV7-9 and TRBJ1-1; maybe TRBD1 (6 bases). The CDR3 runs 12 residues. The V end lost 7 bases, the J end lost 11 bases, and 17 bases lay between the germline ends. From germline, CDR1 is SEHNR and CDR2 FQNEAQ (reference sequence). The CDR3 coding sequence is TGTGCCAGCACTCTCCGTGGGGGGCAGGCTTTCTTT. This gives the protein CASTLRGGQAFF.

There are a few counts of this clonotype. The J gene is TRBJ2-5, the V gene TRBV18, with a tentative D call TRBD2 (5 bases). Germline CDR1 is KGHSH and CDR2 is LQKENI. Trimming took 4 bases from V and 0 from J, leaving 18 bases between them. This CDR3 contains 17 residues. The CDR3 loop is CASSHSQIRRYQETQYF. CDR3 coding DNA: TGTGCCAGCTCACACAGTCAGATCAGGAGGTACCAAGAGACCCAGTACTTC.

There are a few counts of this clonotype. The chain has TRBV28 and TRBJ1-1; D is undetermined. Germline V gene lookup returns CDR1 MDHEN and CDR2 SYDVKM. The V and J ends lost 3 bases and 3 bases respectively, with 8 bases between them. CDR3 size: 13 residues. Here the CDR3 DNA reads TGTGCCAGCAGTTTGAACCGATACACTGAAGCTTTCTTT. Translating gives CASSLNRYTEAFF.

This clonotype has a handful of counts. The rearrangement uses TRBV20-1 and TRBJ2-7; TRBD1 aligns across 9 bases. The CDR3 runs 11 residues. Germline values: CDR1 DFQATT, CDR2 SNEGSKA (reference sequence). Germline trimming cut 7 bases from V and 4 bases from J; bases unmatched to any gene: 2. This chain's CDR3 is CSGTGAYEQYF. The CDR3 coding sequence is TGCAGTGGGACAGGGGCTTACGAGCAGTACTTC.

As regards this clonotype: This sequence may be a read error, since a much larger clone differs from it by one base. The chain joins TRBV28 to TRBJ2-5; D ambiguous. From germline, CDR1 is MDHEN and CDR2 SYDVKM. This CDR3 is built from 13 residues. The DNA for the CDR3 is TGTGCAAGCATCGGTCTGGGGTGGGAGACCCAGTACTTC. This encodes CASIGLGWETQYF.

This sequence joins TRBV28 and TRBJ1-4, with D maybe TRBD1 (5 bases). V was pared by 5 bases and J by 8 bases, with 18 bases between. Germline lookup yields CDR1 MDHEN and CDR2 SYDVKM. The CDR3 runs 15 residues. The CDR3 DNA reads TGTGCCAGCAGTCCCGGGACTTCTAGGAGGGAAAAACTGTTTTTT. Protein product: CASSPGTSRREKLFF.

This clonotype showed up just a few times. V and J are TRBV7-9 and TRBJ2-1; 7 bases are a match to TRBD2. This CDR3 is 13 amino acids long. The V segment lost 2 bases and the J segment 7 bases; nucleotides outside the gene matches: 2. Looked up from germline, CDR1 is SEHNR and CDR2 is FQNEAQ (reference sequence). The CDR3 spells CASSLRRGNEQFF. CDR3 DNA: TGTGCCAGCAGCTTAAGGCGGGGGAATGAGCAGTTCTTC.

This clonotype has more than one count but fewer than ten. The rearrangement joins TRBV27 to TRBJ2-7; TRBD1 might be the D (6 bases). This CDR3 spans 15 amino acids. V lost 7 bases and J 3 bases, leaving 19 bases between the germline ends. Germline V gene sequence: CDR1 MNHEY, CDR2 SMNVEV (reference sequence). CDR3 sequence: CASKAFVGANYEQYF. DNA of the CDR3: TGTGCCAGCAAAGCCTTCGTGGGGGCAAACTACGAGCAGTACTTC.

The chain employs TRBV4-1 and TRBJ2-4; 8 nucleotides align to TRBD1. The germline gives CDR1 MGHRA, CDR2 YSYEKL. The trim removed 0 bases at V and 1 base at J, leaving 5 bases unmatched. This CDR3 has 17 amino acids. CDR3 protein: CASSQDSGQAAKNIQYF. CDR3 coding DNA: TGCGCCAGCAGCCAAGATTCGGGACAGGCCGCCAAAAACATTCAGTACTTC.

This clonotype was seen ten or more times. The genes are TRBV29-1 and TRBJ1-1; D uncertain. CDR3 length: 10 amino acids. Trimming shortened V by 4 bases and J by 8 bases, and 8 bases separated the two germline ends. The V gene's germline CDR1 is SQVTM and CDR2 ANQGSEA. Here the CDR3 reads CSVVLGEAFF. The CDR3 coding sequence is TGCAGCGTTGTTCTTGGGGAAGCTTTCTTT.

The chain employs TRBV18 and TRBJ2-3, with unresolved D. Germline V gives CDR1 KGHSH, CDR2 LQKENI. The CDR3 loop spans 12 amino acids. The V gene lost 3 bases and the J gene lost 4 bases, with 5 bases spanning the gap. The CDR3 is CASSPIADTQYF. CDR3 sequence (DNA): TGTGCCAGCTCACCTATCGCAGATACGCAGTATTTT.

V usage is TRBV24-1 and J usage is TRBJ2-6; possible D gene TRBD2, 6 bases. Germline CDR1 KGHDR, CDR2 SFDVKD. CDR3 length: 16 residues. The germline V and J ends were trimmed by 7 bases and 0 bases, with 12 bases remaining between them. DNA of the CDR3: TGTGCCACCAGCACGAGGGGAGGCTCTGGGGCCAACGTCCTGACTTTC. This encodes CATSTRGGSGANVLTF.